This TCR beta chain emerged from a study of blood T cell repertoires in COVID-19. Study background: Researchers got acute and convalescent COVID-19 samples from the United States, Italy and Spain.

Libraries were prepared by immunoSEQ multiplex PCR; TCRdb keeps only in-frame clonotypes and omits some of them. The data contain a few hundred thousand clones, roughly 88% of them seen just once; the ten biggest clones take up about 5%. The germline gives CDR1 GTSNPN, CDR2 SVGIG (reference sequence). Deletions cut 5 bases from V and 10 bases from J, with 15 bases between. The CDR3 totals 13 residues. Participants had their cohort set by participant-reported clinical history. Cohort 3 recovery required two negative PCRs, clearance, or symptom resolution. Sequenced material: PBMCs or T cells enriched from blood (not recorded which). The chain employs TRBV30 and TRBJ1-6; tentatively, D is TRBD1 (5 bases). The origin of this receptor is a young man who had recovered from COVID-19. DNA for the CDR3: TGTGCCTGGGCCCTTGGGGGGGTCTCACCCCTCCACTTT. Translated, it gives CAWALGGVSPLHF.